This TCR beta chain was identified in a study of shared T cell receptors in the human thymus. Data came from immunoSEQ multiplex PCR; TCRdb stores just in-frame clones and leaves some out. This table has 640,000 or so clones, about 90% appearing once. Germline V gives CDR1 GTSNPN, CDR2 SVGIG (reference sequence). This CDR3 comprises 14 residues. Trimming took 0 bases from V and 7 from J; bases not matched to a gene: 6. The sample was also reused in another study, on human thymus T cells.

Sequencing was done on a sample of thymocytes. This chain connects TRBV30 to TRBJ2-1; 7 bases agree with TRBD2. This TCR derives from a boy younger than two with a congenital heart defect. The CDR3 DNA follows: TGTGCCTGGAGTGTGGTGGTAGCGGGTAATGAGCAGTTCTTC. It codes for CAWSVVVAGNEQFF.